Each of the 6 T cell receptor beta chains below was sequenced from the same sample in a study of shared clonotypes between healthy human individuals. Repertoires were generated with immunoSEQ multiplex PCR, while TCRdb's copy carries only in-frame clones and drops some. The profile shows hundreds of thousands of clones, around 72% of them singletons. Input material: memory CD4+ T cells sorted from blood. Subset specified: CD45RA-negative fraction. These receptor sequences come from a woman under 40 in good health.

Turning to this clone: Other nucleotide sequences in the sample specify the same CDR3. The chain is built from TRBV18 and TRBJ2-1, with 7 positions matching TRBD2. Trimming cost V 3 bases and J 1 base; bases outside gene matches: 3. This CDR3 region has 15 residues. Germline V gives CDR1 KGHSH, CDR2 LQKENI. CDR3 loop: CASSPGGSSYNEQFF. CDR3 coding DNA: TGTGCCAGCTCACCGGGCGGGAGTTCCTACAATGAGCAGTTCTTC.

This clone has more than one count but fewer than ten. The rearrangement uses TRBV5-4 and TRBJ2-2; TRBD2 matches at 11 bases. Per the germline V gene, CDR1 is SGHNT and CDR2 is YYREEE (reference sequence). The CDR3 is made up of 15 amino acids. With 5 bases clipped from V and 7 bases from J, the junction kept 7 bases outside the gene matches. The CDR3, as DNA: TGTGCCAGCAGTTTAGCGGGAGGGCTCGTCGGGGAGCTGTTTTTT. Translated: CASSLAGGLVGELFF.

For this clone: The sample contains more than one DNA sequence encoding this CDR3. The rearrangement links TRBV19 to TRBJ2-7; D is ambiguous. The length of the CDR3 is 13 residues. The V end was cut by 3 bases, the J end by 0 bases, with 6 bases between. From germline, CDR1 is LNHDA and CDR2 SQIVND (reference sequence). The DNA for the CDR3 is TGTGCCAGTAGTATGGCCAGCTCCTACGAGCAGTACTTC. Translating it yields CASSMASSYEQYF. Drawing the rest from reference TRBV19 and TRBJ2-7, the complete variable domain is DGGITQSPKYLFRKEGQNVTLSCEQNLNHDAMYWYRQDPGQGLRLIYYSQIVNDFQKGDIAEGYSVSREKKESFPLTVTSAQKNPTAFYLCASSMASSYEQYFGPGTRLTVT.

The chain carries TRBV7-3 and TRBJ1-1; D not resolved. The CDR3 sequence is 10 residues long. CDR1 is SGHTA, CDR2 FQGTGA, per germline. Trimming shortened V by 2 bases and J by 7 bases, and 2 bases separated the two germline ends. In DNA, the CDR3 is TGTGCCAGCAGCTTACGTGAAGCTTTCTTT. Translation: CASSLREAFF.

CDR3 bases: TGTGCCAGCAGTAACCAACAGGGTGCGAACACTGAAGCTTTCTTT. This encodes CASSNQQGANTEAFF. The J gene is TRBJ1-1, the V gene TRBV6-5, with a weak D call TRBD1 (6 bases). V gave up 5 bases and J gave up 1 base, with 14 bases separating them. This CDR3 comprises 15 residues. Germline-derived CDR1 and CDR2 are MNHEY and SVGAGI.

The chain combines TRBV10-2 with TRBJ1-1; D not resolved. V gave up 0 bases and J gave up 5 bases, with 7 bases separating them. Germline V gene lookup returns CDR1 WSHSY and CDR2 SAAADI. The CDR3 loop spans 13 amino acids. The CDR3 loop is CASSESLGTEAFF. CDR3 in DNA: TGCGCCAGCAGTGAGTCGTTGGGGACTGAAGCTTTCTTT.